This TCR beta chain stems from a study of cytomegalovirus exposure and HLA in healthy donors. General study points: The study had only CMV serostatus as immune exposure information. In vitro assays verified that three CMV-associated chains recognized CMV antigens specifically. The listing of 150 or so TCR beta chains classed them as cytomegalovirus-associated.

Use of 60 Vbeta and 13 Jbeta primers characterized the PCR. Here immunoSEQ multiplex PCR was the method, and the copy in TCRdb shows in-frame clones only, minus some. This table holds roughly 170,000 clones, about 73% found once. At the time of sampling, donors were nominally healthy, though unrecorded immune exposures were likely. In regard to this clone: The antigen remains unidentified.

The CDR3 runs 19 residues. The germline gives CDR1 WSHSY, CDR2 SAAADI. With V trimmed by 1 base and J by 5 bases, 16 bases remained unmatched. The source material was PBMCs. The TCR was taken from a woman aged 45 to 65 in good health and CMV-seropositive. This chain connects TRBV10-2 to TRBJ1-1; TRBD1 aligns across 10 bases. CDR3 residues: CASSELDTGGTGVWTEAFF. In nucleotides, the CDR3 is TGCGCCAGCAGTGAGTTAGATACGGGTGGGACAGGGGTTTGGACTGAAGCTTTCTTT.